Following are 25 T cell receptor beta chains from one sample sequenced in a study of cytomegalovirus exposure and HLA in healthy donors. The PCR ran on 60 Vbeta and 13 Jbeta primers. TCRdb keeps only in-frame clones here, not all; method: immunoSEQ multiplex PCR. Here the sample table reports some 130,000 clones. The sequencing input was PBMCs. Receptor source: a woman aged 40 to 50 in good health and CMV-seropositive.

The chain employs TRBV19 and TRBJ2-7; TRBD1 matches at 8 bases. Germline CDR1 LNHDA, CDR2 SQIVND (reference sequence). Unmatched junction bases numbered 10, after V lost 5 bases and J lost 4 bases. This CDR3 is built from 15 residues. CDR3 nucleotides: TGTGCCAGTAGTGGGGCGGCCAGGGGGCCATACGAGCAGTACTTC. It is translated as CASSGAARGPYEQYF.

J is TRBJ2-3 and V is TRBV6-4, with a weak D call TRBD2 (6 bases). The germline V and J ends were trimmed by 3 bases and 3 bases, with 16 bases remaining between them. CDR1 is MRHNA, CDR2 SNTAGT, per germline. The CDR3 totals 16 residues. In DNA form, the CDR3 reads TGTGCCAGCAGTGAATCGTTGGGGCGGGAAACAGATACGCAGTATTTT. Amino acids: CASSESLGRETDTQYF.

The chain uses TRBV15 and TRBJ2-7; 8 bases fit TRBD1. V trimming: 0 bases; J trimming: 4 bases; junction bases outside the gene matches: 8. This CDR3 contains 16 residues. CDR1 is LNHNV, CDR2 YYDKDF, per germline (reference sequence). The CDR3 region is CATSRDTLDRAYEQYF. CDR3 bases: TGTGCCACCAGCAGAGATACCCTGGACAGGGCTTACGAGCAGTACTTC. The full variable domain, its missing parts supplied by reference TRBV15 and TRBJ2-7, is DAMVIQNPRYQVTQFGKPVTLSCSQTLNHNVMYWYQQKSSQAPKLLFHYYDKDFNNEADTPDNFQSRRPNTSFCFLDIRSPGLGDTAMYLCATSRDTLDRAYEQYFGPGTRLTVT.

The rearrangement uses TRBV19 and TRBJ2-5; no reliable D call. Trimming pared 3 bases from V and 6 bases from J, leaving 11 bases between. The CDR3 totals 13 residues. Germline assignment: CDR1 LNHDA and CDR2 SQIVND (reference sequence). In nucleotides, the CDR3 is TGTGCCAGTAGTATTAGCATCTCACAGACCCAGTACTTC. This translates into CASSISISQTQYF.

The chain carries TRBV30 and TRBJ1-2; no firm D call. The V gene's germline CDR1 is GTSNPN and CDR2 SVGIG (reference sequence). The CDR3 extends over 13 amino acids. V shed 1 base and J shed 3 bases, with 9 bases lying between them. The CDR3 here is CAWSEELYYGYTF. In DNA, the CDR3 is TGTGCCTGGAGTGAGGAGCTGTACTATGGCTACACCTTC.

CDR3 nucleotides: TGTGCCAGCAGAACAAACAGGGTACGGGAGACCCAGTACTTC. As protein: CASRTNRVRETQYF. The chain combines TRBV28 with TRBJ2-5, with D perhaps TRBD1 (6 bases). Between the trimmed V and J ends, which lost 6 bases and 5 bases, there was a span of 16 bases. CDR3 length: 14 residues. Germline V gene data show CDR1 as MDHEN and CDR2 as SYDVKM.

The chain employs TRBV4-3 and TRBJ2-1, with D uncertain. The germline V gene encodes CDR1 LGHNA and CDR2 YSLEER. V was cut by 1 base and J by 4 bases, with 5 bases left in between. This CDR3 has 13 amino acids. CDR3 region: CASSQGSYNEQFF. The CDR3 nucleotides are TGCGCCAGCAGCCAAGGGAGTTACAATGAGCAGTTCTTC.

The chain couples TRBV4-1 to TRBJ1-1, with D maybe TRBD1 (6 bases). Germline lookup yields CDR1 MGHRA and CDR2 YSYEKL. V was cut by 5 bases and J by 12 bases, with 31 bases left in between. The CDR3 length is 17 residues. The CDR3 sequence: CASSFHPTLSEGHRTFF. In DNA form, the CDR3 reads TGCGCCAGCAGCTTTCACCCAACCCTATCCGAGGGACACAGGACTTTCTTT.

The chain carries TRBV27 and TRBJ2-7; 11 positions agree with TRBD1. This CDR3 comprises 15 residues. CDR1 and CDR2 (germline): MNHEY, SMNVEV (reference sequence). The V and J ends lost 6 bases and 2 bases, in that order; junction bases with no gene match: 6. CDR3 coding DNA: TGTGCCAGCAGGGCAGGGACAGGGGGTACCTACGAGCAGTACTTC. As protein: CASRAGTGGTYEQYF.

A remark on this clone: At one end the junction does not follow the germline gene, possibly because of a read error. This CDR3 reads CASRPGQGNQKLFF. The CDR3 region has the DNA TGTGCCAGCAGACCGGGACAGGGTAATCAAAAACTGTTTTTT. The chain employs TRBV7-8 and TRBJ1-4, with 9 bases matching TRBD1. The CDR3 extends over 14 amino acids. Germline CDR1 and CDR2: SGHVS and FQNEAQ.

The V gene is TRBV28, the J gene TRBJ1-1; D remains ambiguous. The CDR3 contains 12 residues. The germline V gene has CDR1 MDHEN and CDR2 SYDVKM. V was trimmed by 6 bases and J by 6 bases, leaving 11 bases between them. This CDR3 is CASSRLRAEAFF. The CDR3 coding sequence is TGTGCCAGCAGCCGATTGAGAGCTGAAGCTTTCTTT.

The chain joins TRBV19 to TRBJ2-3; the match to TRBD1 covers 9 bases. The CDR3 spans 15 residues. J lost 4 bases, V lost 5 bases, and 7 bases had no gene match. Germline CDR1 is LNHDA and CDR2 is SQIVND (reference sequence). Here the CDR3 DNA reads TGTGCCAGTAGTCCGACTCGGACAGGGGCAGATACGCAGTATTTT. It specifies CASSPTRTGADTQYF.

The chain couples TRBV18 to TRBJ2-2; D might be TRBD1 (6 bases). The CDR3 covers 14 residues. CDR1 KGHSH and CDR2 LQKENI come from the germline V gene. V gave up 3 bases and J gave up 8 bases, with 13 bases separating them. The CDR3 bases are TGTGCCAGCTCACCCCACAGGGAAGTGGGGGAGCTGTTTTTT. Translating gives CASSPHREVGELFF.

The rearrangement uses TRBV5-4 and TRBJ2-1; TRBD2 matches at 14 bases. The CDR3 extends over 16 amino acids. After removal of 2 bases from V and 7 bases from J, the junction contained 5 bases not matched to a gene. The germline gives CDR1 SGHNT, CDR2 YYREEE (reference sequence). CDR3 sequence reads: CASSLRLAGGPNEQFF. Written as DNA, the CDR3 is TGTGCCAGCAGCTTAAGACTAGCGGGAGGGCCGAATGAGCAGTTCTTC.

The V and J genes are TRBV28 and TRBJ2-7, with 7 bases lining up with TRBD1. CDR3 length: 12 residues. The V and J ends lost 3 bases and 6 bases, in that order; junction bases with no gene match: 2. The germline V gene encodes CDR1 MDHEN and CDR2 SYDVKM. CDR3 DNA: TGTGCCAGCAGTTTGGCAGGGGGCGAGCAGTACTTC. It translates to CASSLAGGEQYF.

This chain uses TRBV6-5 with TRBJ2-5; TRBD2 aligns across 8 bases. The end of the DNA fits TRBJ2-7 better, so the J call may be wrong. The CDR3 sequence is 14 residues long. Per germline, CDR1 MNHEY and CDR2 SVGAGI. CDR3 nucleotide sequence: TGTGCCAGCAGTTGGAGCGGGAGCTCCTACGAGCAGTACTTC. This encodes CASSWSGSSYEQYF.

This chain links TRBV5-4 with TRBJ2-3; D possibly corresponds to TRBD1 (6 bases). In germline, CDR1 is SGHNT, CDR2 YYREEE (reference sequence). CDR3 length equals 16 residues. V was shortened by 0 bases and J by 3 bases, with 14 bases between the two germline ends. CDR3 DNA: TGTGCCAGCAGCTTGGTGGGACAAAGAGGGACAGATACGCAGTATTTT. It yields the protein CASSLVGQRGTDTQYF.

The chain employs TRBV7-2 and TRBJ2-1; 8 bases are a match to TRBD2. The CDR3 is made up of 15 amino acids. The J segment lost 6 bases and the V segment lost 2 bases, leaving 6 bases of the junction unmatched. CDR1 is SGHTA, CDR2 FQGNSA, per germline. The CDR3 DNA sequence: TGTGCCAGCAGCTTACGTCGGGAGGGCATCAATGAGCAGTTCTTC. It is translated as CASSLRREGINEQFF.

The chain joins TRBV7-2 to TRBJ2-2, with TRBD2 matching 12 bases. This CDR3 contains 19 residues. Losses at the gene ends were 3 bases for V and 0 bases for J; bases not matched to a gene: 8. Germline V lookup: CDR1 SGHTA, CDR2 FQGNSA. CDR3 amino acids: CASSFSPLAGGPNTGELFF. For the CDR3, the DNA is TGTGCCAGCAGCTTCAGCCCGCTAGCGGGAGGGCCGAACACCGGGGAGCTGTTTTTT.

This rearrangement joins TRBV19 to TRBJ2-7, with 13 positions matching TRBD2. With 4 bases clipped from V and 7 bases from J, the junction kept 7 bases outside the gene matches. Germline loops: CDR1 LNHDA, CDR2 SQIVND (reference sequence). This CDR3 spans 15 amino acids. The CDR3: CASSRGTSGTEEQYF. As DNA, the CDR3 is TGTGCCAGTAGTAGGGGGACTAGCGGGACGGAGGAGCAGTACTTC.

The V call is TRBV5-6, the J call TRBJ2-7; D remains unclear. Trimming took off 4 bases at V and 3 bases at J, with 11 bases between the two ends. CDR3 length: 13 residues. The germline V gene has CDR1 SGHDT and CDR2 YYEEEE. CDR3 in amino acids: CASSTRSIYEQYF. In DNA form, the CDR3 reads TGTGCCAGCAGCACCCGGTCCATCTACGAGCAGTACTTC. Variable domain in full (rest from reference TRBV5-6 and TRBJ2-7): DAGVTQSPTHLIKTRGQQVTLRCSPKSGHDTVSWYQQALGQGPQFIFQYYEEEERQRGNFPDRFSGHQFPNYSSELNVNALLLGDSALYLCASSTRSIYEQYFGPGTRLTVT.

The J gene is TRBJ1-5, the V gene TRBV6-1; a possible D gene is TRBD1 (6 bases). Germline CDR1 and CDR2: MNHNS and SASEGT. The CDR3 totals 14 residues. Between the trimmed V and J ends, which lost 7 bases and 5 bases, there was a span of 15 bases. The CDR3 nucleotides read TGTGCCAGCAATGAGCGGGGGGCCGATCAGCCCCAGCATTTT. It codes for CASNERGADQPQHF.

The gene calls are TRBV5-1 and TRBJ2-5; 8 bases are shared with TRBD1. The end of the DNA aligns better with TRBJ2-7, so the J call may be wrong. Germline V CDR1 and CDR2: SGHRS, YFSETQ. The CDR3 loop spans 16 amino acids. The CDR3, as DNA: TGCGCCAGCAGCTTGGGGGCTCAGGGGGCCGGGTACGAGCAGTACTTC. It translates to CASSLGAQGAGYEQYF.

The V gene is TRBV9, the J gene TRBJ2-7, with a tentative D call TRBD1 (5 bases). V was cut by 0 bases and J by 1 base, with 8 bases left in between. Per germline, CDR1 SGDLS and CDR2 YYNGEE. This CDR3 has 14 residues. CDR3 DNA: TGTGCCAGCAGCGTAGACGCAGGGTCCTACGAGCAGTACTTC. It is translated as CASSVDAGSYEQYF.

This sequence joins TRBV19 and TRBJ1-5; a weak D match, TRBD1 (5 bases). The germline gives CDR1 LNHDA, CDR2 SQIVND (reference sequence). The CDR3 is 12 residues long. The CDR3 region has the DNA TGTGCAGGCGGGGGGAATAATCAGCCCCAGCATTTT. This encodes CAGGGNNQPQHF.